This record looks at one T cell receptor beta chain sequence and its context. Its antigen is unidentified. This sample stems from a study of cytomegalovirus exposure and HLA in healthy donors. Study-wide background: Earlier work reported 117 million unique TCR beta sequences from about 190 million T cells.

PCR used 60 Vbeta primers and 13 Jbeta primers. The assay was immunoSEQ multiplex PCR, and TCRdb's table has in-frame clones only and misses some. The table shows fewer than 65,000 clones, with 73% occurring only once. Findings and caveats of the study: Within an earlier analysis, most TCR beta V segments proved productive either about 87% or about 30% of the time.

Germline lookup yields CDR1 SGDLS and CDR2 YYNGEE. The length of the CDR3 is 16 residues. Deletions cut 3 bases from V and 3 bases from J, with 18 bases between. The rearrangement joins TRBV9 to TRBJ1-2; a weak D match, TRBD1 (6 bases). The specimen sequenced was PBMCs. The source is a man between 45 and 60 years old in good health and CMV-seronegative. The CDR3 region has the DNA TGTGCCAGCAGCGCTACTTCTCGGGGGGGGCACTATGGCTACACCTTC. As protein: CASSATSRGGHYGYTF.